The T cell receptor (beta chain) under discussion was sequenced for a study of cytomegalovirus exposure and HLA in healthy donors. Trimming removed 2 bases at V and 4 bases at J, with 12 bases between. Germline CDR1 is MNHEY and CDR2 is SMNVEV (reference sequence). The CDR3 contains 15 residues. Sequenced by immunoSEQ multiplex PCR; TCRdb stores in-frame clones only, minus some. The profile shows around 300,000 clones, 88% of them singletons. Material for sequencing was PBMCs. The V call is TRBV27, the J call TRBJ1-3; D might be TRBD1 (6 bases). The clonotype was recovered from a woman aged 18-30 years in good health and CMV-seronegative. The CDR3 DNA sequence: TGTGCCAGCAGTTTACGGGGGGCTCGAGGAAACACCATATATTTT. Translation: CASSLRGARGNTIYF.